What follows is one T cell receptor beta chain and its context. These data belong to a study of blood T cell repertoires in COVID-19. Study overall: Material from acute and convalescent COVID-19 was sourced from the United States, Italy and Spain. In each case, the material was cDNA or gDNA derived from T cells, B-cell-depleted T cells, or PBMCs.

CDR1 is SGHTA and CDR2 is FQGTGA in the germline V gene. This CDR3 has 15 amino acids. V shed 2 bases and J 4 bases; nucleotides not matched to a gene: 1. Participants spanned ages about 18 to 90 years and resided in 20 to 30 US areas. In assigning cohorts, the study relied on participant-reported clinical history. Generated by immunoSEQ multiplex PCR, the TCRdb table keeps only in-frame clones and is missing some. The sample lists about 400,000 clones, roughly 90% occurring once. This chain connects TRBV7-3 to TRBJ2-1; 11 bases are a match to TRBD2. The TCR was taken from a woman aged 25 to 39 with acute COVID-19. Sequencing used PBMCs or T cells enriched from blood (not recorded which). CDR3 nucleotide sequence: TGTGCCAGCAGCTTAGGGACTAGCGGTTACAATGAGCAGTTCTTC. It encodes CASSLGTSGYNEQFF.